These 3 T cell receptor beta chains were all obtained from the same sample, sequenced in a study of T cell responses to AZD1222 COVID-19 vaccine. Clones were read by immunoSEQ multiplex PCR, and TCRdb kept only the in-frame ones, dropping some. The sample includes roughly 96,000 clones, approximately 87% of them seen just once. This sample comprised peripheral blood, obtained 28 days after the second AZD1222 dose. All receptors derive from an adult who received the AZD1222 COVID-19 vaccine.

The chain employs TRBV7-2 and TRBJ1-4; possible D gene TRBD1, 6 bases. The V end was cut by 8 bases, the J end by 4 bases, with 14 bases between. The germline CDR1 and CDR2 sequences are SGHTA and FQGNSA. This CDR3 spans 14 amino acids. In nucleotides, the CDR3 is TGTGCCAGCGGCCGTGGACAGATTAATGAAAAACTGTTTTTT. This translates into CASGRGQINEKLFF.

The gene calls are TRBV7-9 and TRBJ1-1; 11 nucleotides match TRBD1. The CDR3 covers 14 residues. V was clipped by 6 bases and J by 3 bases; unmatched bases: 3. The germline CDR1 and CDR2 sequences are SEHNR and FQNEAQ (reference sequence). CDR3 region: CASRRDRGYTEAFF. CDR3 sequence (DNA): TGTGCCAGCAGACGGGACAGGGGGTACACTGAAGCTTTCTTT. Complete variable domain (other parts from reference TRBV7-9 and TRBJ1-1): DTGVSQNPRHKITKRGQNVTFRCDPISEHNRLYWYRQTLGQGPEFLTYFQNEAQLEKSRLLSDRFSAERPKGSFSTLEIQRTEQGDSAMYLCASRRDRGYTEAFFGQGTRLTVV.

The CDR3 DNA follows: TGTGCCACCAGCAGAGATCGGTGGGGGCTCCCCCACTTT. Translated, it gives CATSRDRWGLPHF. The chain has TRBV15 and TRBJ1-6; weak D call: TRBD1 (6 bases). This CDR3 has 13 amino acids. Trimming left V 0 bases short and J 18 bases short, with 15 bases between. Per the germline V gene, CDR1 is LNHNV and CDR2 is YYDKDF (reference sequence).